This is a list of T cell receptor beta chains from one sample in a study of lymphopenia after photon versus proton radiotherapy. Produced via immunoSEQ multiplex PCR; TCRdb's table is partial and in-frame only. This table has about 70,000 clones, 92% appearing once. Sequenced here: peripheral blood, sampled from a patient treated with photon-based radiotherapy. Receptors originate from a woman aged 40 to 50 with cholangiocarcinoma. Each CDR3 is given with its conserved first and last residue. The D gene is left open where the match is weak. The size entry is marked missing in some rows and otherwise reads once, few, many or a size class.

CDR3nt,CDR3aa,abundance,len,j_gene,d_gene,v_gene
TGTGCCAGTAGTATAGAAGGGACAAACCATGAAAAACTGTTTTTT,CASSIEGTNHEKLFF,.,15,TRBJ1-4,.,TRBV19
TGTGCCAGCAGCGTAGTGGGGGACCCGGCCCGCTACACCTTC,CASSVVGDPARYTF,.,14,TRBJ1-2,.,TRBV9
TGCGCCAGCAGCGCAACGGGCCAGGGCACTGAAGCTTTCTTT,CASSATGQGTEAFF,.,14,TRBJ1-1,.,TRBV5-1
TGTGCCAGCAGCCAAGATCGGCTGAACCCCCTCCACTTT,CASSQDRLNPLHF,.,13,TRBJ1-6,.,TRBV14
TGTGCCAGCAGTGGGGTGGCAGGGTTTGGCAACGTCCTGACTTTC,CASSGVAGFGNVLTF,once,15,TRBJ2-6,.,TRBV6-5
TGTGCCAGCAGAGGAATCACTAGCGTGGGAGAGACCCAGTACTTC,CASRGITSVGETQYF,.,15,TRBJ2-5,TRBD2,TRBV27
TGTGCCAGCAGCTTGGTGAAAGGGGAAACCGGGGAGCTGTTTTTT,CASSLVKGETGELFF,.,15,TRBJ2-2,.,TRBV5-6
TGTGCCTGGAGTCCAACAGAAACTAACTATGGCTACACCTTC,CAWSPTETNYGYTF,.,14,TRBJ1-2,.,TRBV30
TGTGCCAGCAGTGAAGCCCTTTACAATGAGCAGTTCTTC,CASSEALYNEQFF,.,13,TRBJ2-1,.,TRBV6-1
TGTGCCTGGAGTGAACTGCTCTATGGCTACACCTTC,CAWSELLYGYTF,few,12,TRBJ1-2,.,TRBV30
TGTGCCAGCAGCCCGGCCGGCCTCGAGCAGTACTTC,CASSPAGLEQYF,once,12,TRBJ2-7,.,TRBV7-2
TGCAGCGTTCGCTGGACAGGGGGCATTGAAGCTTTCTTT,CSVRWTGGIEAFF,.,13,TRBJ1-1,TRBD1,TRBV29-1
TGTGCCAGCAGTGGACAGGGTAGCACAGATACGCAGTATTTT,CASSGQGSTDTQYF,.,14,TRBJ2-3,TRBD1,TRBV27
TGTGCCACCGGGACAGGGGCCGAGCAGTACTTC,CATGTGAEQYF,once,11,TRBJ2-7,TRBD1,TRBV19
TGTGCCAGCAGCCCCACTGGGGACTCCTACAATGAGCAGTTCTTC,CASSPTGDSYNEQFF,.,15,TRBJ2-1,.,TRBV7-6
TGCAGTGCTACCACATCCACTGAAGCTTTCTTT,CSATTSTEAFF,.,11,TRBJ1-1,.,TRBV20-1
TGTGCCAGCAGCAGCTTAGCGGGGGGAACAGATACGCAGTATTTT,CASSSLAGGTDTQYF,.,15,TRBJ2-3,TRBD2,TRBV6-4
TGTGCCAGCAGCTTACGGGACAGCCCTTATGAAGCTTTCTTT,CASSLRDSPYEAFF,.,14,TRBJ1-1,TRBD1,TRBV7-9
TGTGCCAGCACAAAGGACAGGGTTTATAATTCACCCCTCCACTTT,CASTKDRVYNSPLHF,.,15,TRBJ1-6,TRBD1,TRBV6-1
TGTGCTAGTGGTTTGGCTTCACTAGGACTAGCGGGGGCCCAGGACCGCTACGAGCAGTACTTC,CASGLASLGLAGAQDRYEQYF,.,21,TRBJ2-7,TRBD2,TRBV12-5
TGTGCCAGCAGTTACTCAGGACAGGGGGACTATGGCTACACCTTC,CASSYSGQGDYGYTF,.,15,TRBJ1-2,TRBD1,TRBV6-5
TGCAGCGTTGAAGAAGGGCGGGGGAAGGTCACTGAAGCTTTCTTT,CSVEEGRGKVTEAFF,.,15,TRBJ1-1,.,TRBV29-1
TGTGCCAGTAGTATAAGCCAAGAGACCCAGTACTTC,CASSISQETQYF,.,12,TRBJ2-5,.,TRBV19
TGCGCCAGCAGCTTGCCGGGTCTTGGGGGCAATCAGCCCCAGCATTTT,CASSLPGLGGNQPQHF,.,16,TRBJ1-5,.,TRBV5-1
TGTGCCAGCAGCTTAGAGGGACAGGCGCAGTTCTTC,CASSLEGQAQFF,.,12,TRBJ2-1,TRBD1,TRBV7-2
TGTGCCAGCAGGACAGGGACCACCGGGGAGCTGTTTTTT,CASRTGTTGELFF,once,13,TRBJ2-2,TRBD1,TRBV6-6
TGTGCCAGTAGTATAACAGGGGGTACCTACAATGAGCAGTTCTTC,CASSITGGTYNEQFF,.,15,TRBJ2-1,TRBD1,TRBV19
TGTGCCAGCAGCTTCCGGGTTTCGGGAAACATTCAGTACTTC,CASSFRVSGNIQYF,.,14,TRBJ2-4,.,TRBV7-2
TGTGCCAGTAGTAACCCAGGACAGTTGAGCAATCAGCCCCAGCATTTT,CASSNPGQLSNQPQHF,.,16,TRBJ1-5,.,TRBV19
TGCGCCAGCAGCTTGGAGGGGTCCCTCACGAAGACCCAGTACTTC,CASSLEGSLTKTQYF,.,15,TRBJ2-5,.,TRBV5-1
TGTGCCAGCAGTTTGTTTGGGACAGGTCCCTACGAGCAGTACTTC,CASSLFGTGPYEQYF,.,15,TRBJ2-7,TRBD1,TRBV6-4
TGTGCCTGGACGAGGGCAGGGGGCGGAGGAGCTTTCTTT,CAWTRAGGGGAFF,.,13,TRBJ1-1,TRBD1,TRBV30